Below are 5 T cell receptor beta chains sequenced from a single sample in a study of shared clonotypes between healthy human individuals. Generated by immunoSEQ multiplex PCR, the TCRdb table keeps only in-frame clones and is missing some. Here the sample spans about 1 million clones, 75% being singletons. Sequenced input: memory CD4+ T cells sorted from blood. Regarding subset: CD45RA-negative fraction. Receptors originate from a man aged 18 to 29 in good health.

The chain links TRBV2 to TRBJ1-4; no clear D gene. CDR3 length equals 14 residues. V shed 3 bases and J shed 5 bases, with 10 bases lying between them. Per the germline V gene, CDR1 is SNHLY and CDR2 is FYNNEI. The CDR3, as DNA: TGTGCCAGCAGTGATGCGAGGGCGAATGAAAAACTGTTTTTT. This codes for CASSDARANEKLFF.

J is TRBJ1-5 and V is TRBV5-6; 11 nucleotides agree with TRBD1. V was clipped by 0 bases and J by 9 bases; unmatched bases: 11. The CDR3 is 17 amino acids. Germline V gene sequence: CDR1 SGHDT, CDR2 YYEEEE. CDR3 sequence reads: CASSLDSGTGGFSPQHF. The CDR3 DNA follows: TGTGCCAGCAGCTTGGATTCCGGGACAGGGGGGTTCTCGCCCCAGCATTTT.

The V gene is TRBV28, the J gene TRBJ1-3; 9 positions agree with TRBD1. The germline V gene has CDR1 MDHEN and CDR2 SYDVKM. J was trimmed by 7 bases and V by 5 bases; bases with no gene match: 6. This CDR3 has 14 residues. The CDR3 loop reads CASSTLGQGNTIYF. In DNA form, the CDR3 reads TGTGCCAGCAGTACCCTCGGACAGGGGAACACCATATATTTT.

In regard to this clone: Other nucleotide sequences from this sample produce the same CDR3. The V gene is TRBV5-1, the J gene TRBJ1-4, with 7 bases identical to TRBD1. The CDR3 is 14 residues long. The junction had 4 bases not matched to a gene; V was cut back by 0 bases and J by 8 bases. Per the germline V gene, CDR1 is SGHRS and CDR2 is YFSETQ. CDR3 sequence (DNA): TGCGCCAGCAGCTTGGGGCAGGGGGGCGAAAAACTGTTTTTT. Protein: CASSLGQGGEKLFF.

The rearrangement joins TRBV10-3 to TRBJ2-5; 8 bases agree with TRBD2. Gene TRBJ2-7 matches the end of the DNA better, so the J call may be wrong. CDR3 length: 15 residues. The V gene's germline CDR1 is ENHRY and CDR2 SYGVKD. In DNA, the CDR3 is TGTGCCATCAGTCCGGGACTAGGAGTGGCCCACGAGCAGTACTTC. Encoded protein: CAISPGLGVAHEQYF.